The T cell receptor (beta chain) described here comes from a study of beta chain features in type 1 diabetes. Study in general: Across all samples, about 100,000,000 sorted cells were examined.

Reverse transcribing all isolated RNA meant expressed TCRB transcripts were sequenced. Clones were sequenced by immunoSEQ multiplex PCR, and TCRdb holds only the in-frame ones, with some missing. Of 150,000 or so clones listed, 11% are singletons. The V and J ends lost 3 bases and 0 bases respectively, with 15 bases between them. The germline CDR1 and CDR2 sequences are MDHEN and SYDVKM. The CDR3 covers 17 residues. The chain combines TRBV28 with TRBJ2-4, with no clear D. The TCR sequence derives from a man aged 18-30 years in good health. Sequenced: central memory CD4+ T cells from blood. The CDR3 here is CASSFFLGSTAKNIQYF. DNA of the CDR3: TGTGCCAGCAGTTTCTTTTTGGGCAGCACAGCCAAAAACATTCAGTACTTC.